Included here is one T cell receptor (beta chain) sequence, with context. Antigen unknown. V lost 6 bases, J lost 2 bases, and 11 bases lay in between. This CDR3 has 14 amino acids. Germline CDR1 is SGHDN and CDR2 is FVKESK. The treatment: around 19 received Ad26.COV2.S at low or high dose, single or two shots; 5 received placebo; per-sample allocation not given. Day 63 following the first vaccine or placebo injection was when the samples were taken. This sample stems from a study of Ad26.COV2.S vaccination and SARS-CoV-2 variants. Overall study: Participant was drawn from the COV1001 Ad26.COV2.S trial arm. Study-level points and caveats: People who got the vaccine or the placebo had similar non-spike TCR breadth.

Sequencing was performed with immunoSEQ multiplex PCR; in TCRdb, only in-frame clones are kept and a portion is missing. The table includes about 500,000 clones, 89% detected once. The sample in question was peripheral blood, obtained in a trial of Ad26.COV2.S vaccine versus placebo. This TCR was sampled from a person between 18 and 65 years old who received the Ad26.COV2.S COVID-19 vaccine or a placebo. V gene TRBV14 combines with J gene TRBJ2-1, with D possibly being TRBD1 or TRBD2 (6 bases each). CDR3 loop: CASRGRDTYNEQFF. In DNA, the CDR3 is TGTGCCAGCAGGGGGCGGGACACCTACAATGAGCAGTTCTTC.